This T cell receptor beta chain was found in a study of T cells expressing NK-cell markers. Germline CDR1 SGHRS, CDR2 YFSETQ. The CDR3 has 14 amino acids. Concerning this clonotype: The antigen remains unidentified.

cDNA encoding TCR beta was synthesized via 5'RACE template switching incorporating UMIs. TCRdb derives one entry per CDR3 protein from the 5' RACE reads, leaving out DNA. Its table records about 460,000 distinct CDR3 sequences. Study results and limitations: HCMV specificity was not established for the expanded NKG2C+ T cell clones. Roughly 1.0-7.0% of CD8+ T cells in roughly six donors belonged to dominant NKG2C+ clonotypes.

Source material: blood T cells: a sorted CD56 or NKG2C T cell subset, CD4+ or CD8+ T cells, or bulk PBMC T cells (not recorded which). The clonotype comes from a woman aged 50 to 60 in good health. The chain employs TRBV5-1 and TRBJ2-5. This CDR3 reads CASSIDMPPGTQYF.